This is a list of T cell receptor beta chains from one sample in a study of spatial heterogeneity in lung cancer. Each CDR3 protein gets one entry after TCRdb re-called the 5' RACE reads with MiXCR. The table includes around 19,000 distinct CDR3 sequences, around 21% detected once. Sequencing used PBMCs, obtained at surgery. The receptors were gathered from a female donor with early-stage non-small cell lung cancer. CDR3s leave out the opening cysteine and the closing phenylalanine or tryptophan. The order of the fields is V gene, J gene, D gene, clone size, CDR3 protein. A D gene is named only where the DNA matches it firmly. Size values are once, few and many counts, or a class for expanded clones, and some rows have none.

V: TRBV19
J: TRBJ2-1
D: NA
size: many
CDR3: ASSIAGMWKQF

V: TRBV19
J: TRBJ1-1
D: TRBD1
size: NA
CDR3: ATRDRGGPEAF

V: TRBV20-1
J: TRBJ2-7
D: TRBD2
size: NA
CDR3: SARLAGGFEQY

V: TRBV20-1
J: TRBJ2-7
D: NA
size: many
CDR3: SAIPGYEQY

V: TRBV5-1
J: TRBJ2-7
D: NA
size: NA
CDR3: ASRKVRDAYEQY

V: TRBV7-2
J: TRBJ2-2
D: TRBD1
size: many
CDR3: ASSLTGGIVELF

V: TRBV7-9
J: TRBJ2-3
D: NA
size: NA
CDR3: ASSLFKSQDTQY

V: TRBV7-3
J: TRBJ2-5
D: NA
size: NA
CDR3: ASSFQGGETQY

V: TRBV6-2/TRBV6-3
J: TRBJ2-7
D: NA
size: many
CDR3: ASNKDPRNREQY

V: TRBV19
J: TRBJ2-5
D: NA
size: NA
CDR3: ASSLAAGTTQY

V: TRBV15
J: TRBJ1-1
D: NA
size: NA
CDR3: ATSRRYTEAF

V: TRBV27
J: TRBJ2-7
D: NA
size: NA
CDR3: ASSQGKNYYEQY

V: TRBV11-2
J: TRBJ2-3
D: NA
size: NA
CDR3: ASSLYGVYTDTQY

V: TRBV7-2
J: TRBJ2-3
D: NA
size: medium-sized
CDR3: ASSLGGFTDTQY

V: TRBV27
J: TRBJ2-4
D: TRBD1
size: many
CDR3: ASSRPLGQGGNIQY

V: TRBV25-1
J: TRBJ2-7
D: TRBD2
size: NA
CDR3: ASSDLGGRYYEQY

V: TRBV7-2
J: TRBJ1-2
D: TRBD1
size: NA
CDR3: ASSVTGERGYT

V: TRBV28
J: TRBJ2-3
D: TRBD1
size: many
CDR3: ASRTGRRADTQY